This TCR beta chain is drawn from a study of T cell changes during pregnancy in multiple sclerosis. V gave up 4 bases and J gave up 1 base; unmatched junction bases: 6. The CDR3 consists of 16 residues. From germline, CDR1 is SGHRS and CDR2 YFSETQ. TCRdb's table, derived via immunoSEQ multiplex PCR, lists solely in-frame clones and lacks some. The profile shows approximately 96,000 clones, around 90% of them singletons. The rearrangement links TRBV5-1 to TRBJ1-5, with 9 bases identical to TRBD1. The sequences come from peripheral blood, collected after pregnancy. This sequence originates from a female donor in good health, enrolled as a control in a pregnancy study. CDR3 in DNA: TGCGCCAGCAGCCCGGGACAGGGAGTCAGCAATCAGCCCCAGCATTTT. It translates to CASSPGQGVSNQPQHF.